This T cell receptor (beta chain) came from a study of T cell changes during pregnancy in multiple sclerosis. V gave up 4 bases and J gave up 0 bases; unmatched junction bases: 6. CDR1 is SGHRS and CDR2 is YFSETQ in the germline V gene. The CDR3 is 17 residues long. Clones were sequenced by immunoSEQ multiplex PCR, and TCRdb holds only the in-frame ones, with some missing. The sample holds roughly 90,000 clones, 94% seen once. The sequence came from a female donor with multiple sclerosis, enrolled in a pregnancy study. Sequences were derived from peripheral blood, sampled in the third trimester of pregnancy. The chain carries TRBV5-1 and TRBJ1-4, with TRBD1 matching over 10 bases. CDR3: CASSRDGQGATNEKLFF. CDR3 bases: TGCGCCAGCAGCCGAGACGGACAGGGGGCAACTAATGAAAAACTGTTTTTT.